This TCR beta chain came from a study of chronic HIV infection and antiretroviral therapy. TCRdb redid the calling of the 5' RACE reads with MiXCR, one entry per CDR3 protein. Among about 48,000 distinct CDR3 sequences listed, approximately 20% were seen once. Trimming at V came to 3 bases and at J to 7 bases, leaving 6 bases not matched to a gene. Looked up from germline, CDR1 is SGHRS and CDR2 is YFSETQ. The length of the CDR3 is 15 residues. This clonotype occurred a few times. The sequencing input was peripheral blood. This rearrangement joins TRBV5-1 to TRBJ1-6; 8 nucleotides align to TRBD1. The receptor was derived from an adult who had HIV and had not received antiretroviral therapy, or was an uninfected healthy control (not recorded which). The CDR3 here is CASSSDRAGNSPLHF. CDR3 nucleotides: TGCGCCAGCAGCTCGGACAGGGCAGGGAATTCACCCCTCCACTTT.